Below, one T cell receptor beta chain is given with its context. The data belong to a study of T cells expressing NK-cell markers. The CDR3 contains 17 residues. Germline lookup yields CDR1 MNHEY and CDR2 SVGAGI. TCRdb re-called the 5' RACE reads; one entry per CDR3 protein, DNA not given. The sample features 150,000 to 180,000 distinct CDR3 sequences, with 37% in its top ten. The TCR originated in a woman aged 50 to 60 in good health. The V call is TRBV6-5, the J call TRBJ2-2; TCRdb's D call, TRBD1, is unchecked because there is no DNA. Sequenced: blood T cells: a sorted CD56 or NKG2C T cell subset, CD4+ or CD8+ T cells, or bulk PBMC T cells (not recorded which). CDR3: CASSYIDGTFPTGELFF.